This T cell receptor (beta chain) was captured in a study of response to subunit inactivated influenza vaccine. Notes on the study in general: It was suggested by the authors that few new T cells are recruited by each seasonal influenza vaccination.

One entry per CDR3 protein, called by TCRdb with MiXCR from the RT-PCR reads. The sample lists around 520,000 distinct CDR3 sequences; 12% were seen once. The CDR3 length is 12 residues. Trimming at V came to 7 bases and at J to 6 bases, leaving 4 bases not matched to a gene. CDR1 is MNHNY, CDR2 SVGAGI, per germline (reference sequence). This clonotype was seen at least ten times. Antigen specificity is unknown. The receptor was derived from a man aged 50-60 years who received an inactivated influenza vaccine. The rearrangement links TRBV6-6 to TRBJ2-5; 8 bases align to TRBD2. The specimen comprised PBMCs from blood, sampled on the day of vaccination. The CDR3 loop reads CASTSGSKTQYF. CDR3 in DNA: TGTGCCAGCACCAGCGGGAGTAAGACCCAGTACTTC.